This T cell receptor (beta chain) emerged from a study of ipilimumab plus nivolumab after autologous stem cell transplantation (dated by TCRdb to the early 2020s). About the study as a whole: Trial patients received a median of roughly 5 ipilimumab doses and about eight nivolumab doses. The intent-to-treat population of the trial was made up of about 37 patients. Patients with high-risk diffuse large B cell lymphoma, mature T cell lymphoma, or multiple myeloma undergoing autologous transplant were enrolled in the trial. Both primary refractory and relapsed disease were represented in the DLBCL cohort, where 18-month progression-free survival was approximately 87% and 28%, respectively. The paper's findings and limits, for the study overall: The authors concluded that, as post-transplant consolidation, combined checkpoint inhibition appeared tolerable. The authors stated that profiles of the T cell receptor repertoire, regulatory T cell phenotype and gut microbiota provided a biologic rationale for studying this approach further.

Starting 14 to 28 days after the autologous transplant, patients began checkpoint therapy, which included ipilimumab at 1 mg/kg intravenously on day 1 of selected weeks. The nivolumab dose was 3 mg/kg intravenously, delivered on day 1 of weeks 1, 4, 7, 10, and every two weeks through week 26. The study was a Phase Ib clinical trial testing combined checkpoint inhibition with ipilimumab and nivolumab as consolidation after autologous stem cell transplantation. Points on this clone: What antigen it recognizes has not been identified. Base qualities are not recorded, but no much larger clone differs from it by a single base.

The library was made by the immunoSEQ multiplex PCR assay. Here the immuneACCESS table is served through TCRdb, limited to in-frame sequences with V and J called. Missing clones are a known gap in these copies; in checked studies unresolved V genes cover under half, and the rest lacks a known reason. Recorded for this sample are tens of thousands of clones; about 83% of them occurred a single time. 2% to 2.5% of the sample is held by the ten biggest clonotypes. The sequence derives from a male donor with diffuse large B-cell lymphoma. The sample in question was PBMCs, obtained in a trial of ipilimumab plus nivolumab as post-transplant consolidation.

CDR3 sequence: CASSRGDRSGANVLTF. The nucleotide sequence is given as TGTGCCAGCAGCCGCGGTGACAGATCTGGGGCCAACGTCCTGACTTTC. The chain was built from TRBV7-9 and TRBJ2-6; possibly the D gene is TRBD1, per 5 matching bases. As encoded in the germline V gene (reference sequence), CDR1 is SEHNR while CDR2 is FQNEAQ. V lost 5 bases and J lost 1 base; the stretch between them is 12 bases long. The CDR3 holds 16 amino acids from the cysteine to the phenylalanine. Only the CDR3 DNA stays, 48 bases, in frame from base 1.